These 27 T cell receptor beta chains came from one sample sequenced in a study of T cell changes during pregnancy in multiple sclerosis. Here immunoSEQ multiplex PCR was the method, and the copy in TCRdb shows in-frame clones only, minus some. The sample lists about 59,000 clones, roughly 95% seen once, with over 0.35% in the top ten. This sample comprised CD4+ T cells from peripheral blood mononuclear cells, obtained before pregnancy. These receptors came from a female donor with multiple sclerosis, enrolled in a pregnancy study.

The V gene is TRBV27, the J gene TRBJ2-1, with 13 positions matching TRBD2. After removal of 6 bases from V and 7 bases from J, the junction contained 21 bases not matched to a gene. The CDR3 covers 20 residues. Per the germline V gene, CDR1 is MNHEY and CDR2 is SMNVEV (reference sequence). The CDR3: CASRPPRDRRTSGRGNEQFF. The CDR3 nucleotides read TGTGCCAGCAGACCCCCCCGGGACAGAAGGACTAGCGGGAGAGGGAATGAGCAGTTCTTC.

The rearrangement uses TRBV6-1 and TRBJ2-1, with 10 bases fitting TRBD1. V was pared by 7 bases and J by 8 bases, with 11 bases of the junction left unmatched. This CDR3 has 15 amino acids. Germline V gene lookup returns CDR1 MNHNS and CDR2 SASEGT. CDR3 in DNA: TGTGCCAGCATCGAACCGGGACAGGGGTTTCATGAGCAGTTCTTC. Amino acid sequence: CASIEPGQGFHEQFF.

This chain connects TRBV27 to TRBJ2-6; perhaps TRBD1 as D (5 bases). V was trimmed by 2 bases and J by 2 bases, leaving 7 bases between them. Per the germline V gene, CDR1 is MNHEY and CDR2 is SMNVEV (reference sequence). The CDR3 totals 15 residues. CDR3 region: CASSLLRAGANVLTF. The CDR3 DNA is TGTGCCAGCAGTTTACTCAGGGCTGGGGCCAACGTCCTGACTTTC. Drawing the rest from reference TRBV27 and TRBJ2-6, the complete variable domain is EAQVTQNPRYLITVTGKKLTVTCSQNMNHEYMSWYRQDPGLGLRQIYYSMNVEVTDKGDVPEGYKVSRKEKRNFPLILESPSPNQTSLYFCASSLLRAGANVLTFGAGSRLTVL.

This sequence joins TRBV6-5 and TRBJ2-7; 9 bases map to TRBD2. Per germline, CDR1 MNHEY and CDR2 SVGAGI. CDR3 length: 15 amino acids. V shed 0 bases, J shed 5 bases, and the junction held 5 bases outside the gene matches. CDR3 nucleotides: TGTGCCAGCAGTTACTCGGGGCGGGAGGGCCACGAGCAGTACTTC. Its protein is CASSYSGREGHEQYF.

The chain couples TRBV30 to TRBJ1-1; D unresolved. The CDR3 sequence is 11 residues long. Per the germline V gene, CDR1 is GTSNPN and CDR2 is SVGIG (reference sequence). Trimming took off 3 bases at V and 2 bases at J, with 4 bases between the two ends. This CDR3 is CAWSKNTEAFF. In DNA form, the CDR3 reads TGTGCCTGGAGCAAAAACACTGAAGCTTTCTTT.

The V call is TRBV7-9, the J call TRBJ2-1; no definite D call. Trimming stripped 2 bases from V and 9 bases from J, with 14 bases between. CDR1 is SEHNR and CDR2 is FQNEAQ in the germline V gene (reference sequence). The CDR3 is made up of 14 amino acids. The DNA for the CDR3 is TGTGCCAGCAGCTTAACTCTAGTCTCTCTTGAGCAGTTCTTC. Residues: CASSLTLVSLEQFF.

This chain joins TRBV29-1 and TRBJ1-5; the match to TRBD1 covers 7 bases. V dropped 7 bases and J dropped 0; count of bases not matched to a gene: 3. This CDR3 has 13 residues. CDR1 and CDR2 from the germline V gene are SQVTM and ANQGSEA. In nucleotides, the CDR3 is TGCAGCGCCCGGGACAGTAGCAATCAGCCCCAGCATTTT. Protein product: CSARDSSNQPQHF.

This clone was observed once. The V call is TRBV6-5, the J call TRBJ1-1; TRBD1 is a possible D gene (6 bases). Trimming took off 5 bases at V and 8 bases at J, with 9 bases between the two ends. CDR1 is MNHEY, CDR2 SVGAGI, per germline. CDR3 length equals 11 residues. In nucleotides, the CDR3 is TGTGCCAGCAGTCAAGGACAGGAAGCTTTCTTT. Translating gives CASSQGQEAFF.

This sequence joins TRBV7-2 and TRBJ2-7; 9 bases line up with TRBD1. Trimming removed 5 bases from V and 5 bases from J; junction bases left unmatched: 10. Germline CDR1 SGHTA, CDR2 FQGNSA. The CDR3 is 15 amino acids. Here the CDR3 DNA reads TGTGCCAGCAGCCCCACGCGGGACAGGGTCAACGAGCAGTACTTC. Translating gives CASSPTRDRVNEQYF.

The V and J genes are TRBV5-1 and TRBJ2-2; D gene ambiguous. The CDR3 covers 16 residues. V lost 4 bases, J lost 2 bases, and 15 bases lay in between. Germline lookup yields CDR1 SGHRS and CDR2 YFSETQ. As DNA, the CDR3 is TGCGCCAGCAGCATGACTCGAAGGTCCAACACCGGGGAGCTGTTTTTT. Translated, it gives CASSMTRRSNTGELFF.

The CDR3 is CASSRDREVTYEQYF. CDR3 sequence (DNA): TGTGCCAGCAGCCGGGACAGGGAGGTAACCTACGAGCAGTACTTC. The V call is TRBV7-2, the J call TRBJ2-7; 9 bases match TRBD1. There are 15 residues in the CDR3. J lost 2 bases, V lost 5 bases, and 7 bases had no gene match. Per germline, CDR1 SGHTA and CDR2 FQGNSA.

The chain carries TRBV5-1 and TRBJ1-2; 10 bases align to TRBD1. There are 19 residues in the CDR3. Losses at the gene ends were 4 bases for V and 8 bases for J; bases not matched to a gene: 23. Germline V lookup: CDR1 SGHRS, CDR2 YFSETQ. CDR3 region: CASSNQIPGQGNGGLGYTF. CDR3 DNA sequence: TGCGCCAGCAGCAACCAGATCCCGGGACAGGGGAACGGAGGATTGGGCTACACCTTC.

The rearrangement joins TRBV28 to TRBJ1-3; the match to TRBD1 covers 7 bases. V shed 8 bases, J shed 0 bases, and the junction held 7 bases outside the gene matches. Germline V gene lookup returns CDR1 MDHEN and CDR2 SYDVKM. This CDR3 has 15 amino acids. CDR3 region: CASRPRGSSGNTIYF. The DNA for the CDR3 is TGTGCCAGCCGCCCCAGGGGGAGCTCTGGAAACACCATATATTTT. The whole variable domain, filled in from reference TRBV28 and TRBJ1-3, reads DVKVTQSSRYLVKRTGEKVFLECVQDMDHENMFWYRQDPGLGLRLIYFSYDVKMKEKGDIPEGYSVSREKKERFSLILESASTNQTSMYLCASRPRGSSGNTIYFGEGSWLTVV.

The chain couples TRBV25-1 to TRBJ1-4; D remains unclear. V shed 5 bases and J shed 5 bases, with 12 bases lying between them. The CDR3 sequence is 14 residues long. Germline CDR1 MGHDK, CDR2 SYGVNS. CDR3: CASSPPSRNEKLFF. CDR3 bases: TGTGCCAGCAGTCCACCATCTCGGAATGAAAAACTGTTTTTT.

This clone occurred once. The chain has TRBV7-2 and TRBJ2-7; 7 nucleotides agree with TRBD2. The J segment lost 3 bases and the V segment lost 5 bases, leaving 4 bases of the junction unmatched. CDR1 SGHTA and CDR2 FQGNSA come from the germline V gene. The CDR3 spans 13 residues. In nucleotides, the CDR3 is TGTGCCAGCAGCGTCGGGACTAACTACGAGCAGTACTTC. This encodes CASSVGTNYEQYF. Full variable domain (outside the CDR3, taken from reference TRBV7-2 and TRBJ2-7): GAGVSQSPSNKVTEKGKDVELRCDPISGHTALYWYRQSLGQGLEFLIYFQGNSAPDKSGLPSDRFSAERTGGSVSTLTIQRTQQEDSAVYLCASSVGTNYEQYFGPGTRLTVT.

The rearrangement links TRBV28 to TRBJ1-2, with D possibly TRBD1 on 6 matching bases. CDR1 is MDHEN and CDR2 is SYDVKM in the germline V gene. The V end was cut by 8 bases, the J end by 4 bases, with 17 bases between. This CDR3 spans 14 amino acids. The CDR3 reads CASRPQGTSYGYTF. The DNA of the CDR3 is TGTGCCAGCCGGCCTCAAGGGACAAGCTATGGCTACACCTTC.

The chain is built from TRBV7-2 and TRBJ2-3; perhaps TRBD1 as D (5 bases). Germline lookup yields CDR1 SGHTA and CDR2 FQGNSA. The V end lost 5 bases, the J end lost 5 bases, and 11 bases lay between the germline ends. CDR3 length equals 13 residues. This CDR3 reads CASSKQGLDTQYF. In DNA, the CDR3 is TGTGCCAGCAGCAAGCAGGGCCTAGATACGCAGTATTTT. Full variable domain (outside the CDR3, taken from reference TRBV7-2 and TRBJ2-3): GAGVSQSPSNKVTEKGKDVELRCDPISGHTALYWYRQSLGQGLEFLIYFQGNSAPDKSGLPSDRFSAERTGGSVSTLTIQRTQQEDSAVYLCASSKQGLDTQYFGPGTRLTVL.

The gene calls are TRBV19 and TRBJ2-2; 10 nucleotides match TRBD2. V dropped 1 base and J dropped 1; count of bases not matched to a gene: 9. The CDR3 runs 19 residues. Germline V gene data show CDR1 as LNHDA and CDR2 as SQIVND (reference sequence). The CDR3 DNA reads as TGTGCCAGTAGTATAGCTTTCCTAGCGGGAGACCTGAACACCGGGGAGCTGTTTTTT. Its protein is CASSIAFLAGDLNTGELFF. Looking up the rest from reference TRBV19 and TRBJ2-2 gives the full variable domain: DGGITQSPKYLFRKEGQNVTLSCEQNLNHDAMYWYRQDPGQGLRLIYYSQIVNDFQKGDIAEGYSVSREKKESFPLTVTSAQKNPTAFYLCASSIAFLAGDLNTGELFFGEGSRLTVL.

This clone came up a few times. V usage is TRBV2 and J usage is TRBJ1-1; the D gene is possibly TRBD1 (6 bases). Germline loops: CDR1 SNHLY, CDR2 FYNNEI. CDR3 size: 12 residues. The V and J ends lost 9 bases and 6 bases respectively, with 14 bases between them. The CDR3, as DNA: TGTGCCAGTCACAGGGAAGGGGCTGAAGCTTTCTTT. This encodes CASHREGAEAFF.

J is TRBJ2-1 and V is TRBV2; 10 nucleotides align to TRBD2. Trimming took 10 bases from V and 0 from J; bases not matched to a gene: 9. The CDR3 consists of 16 residues. Per germline, CDR1 SNHLY and CDR2 FYNNEI. Written as DNA, the CDR3 is TGTGCCAACTCTAGCGGGAGAGATTACTCCTACAATGAGCAGTTCTTC. It translates to CANSSGRDYSYNEQFF.

This chain uses TRBV11-2 with TRBJ2-5; 8 positions match TRBD2. There are 13 residues in the CDR3. V trimming: 2 bases; J trimming: 5 bases; junction bases outside the gene matches: 1. Looked up from germline, CDR1 is SGHAT and CDR2 is FQNNGV. The CDR3 coding sequence is TGTGCCAGCAGCTTACGGGGGGGGGAGACCCAGTACTTC. Translated, it gives CASSLRGGETQYF.

The chain employs TRBV7-8 and TRBJ1-3; maybe TRBD1 (5 bases). The V and J ends lost 5 bases and 4 bases respectively, with 12 bases between them. Germline assignment: CDR1 SGHVS and CDR2 FQNEAQ. The CDR3 covers 14 residues. CDR3 in DNA: TGTGCCAGCAGCCTTCGGGGGGTCGGAAACACCATATATTTT. This gives the protein CASSLRGVGNTIYF.

Only one count was recorded for this clone. The J gene is TRBJ1-5, the V gene TRBV2; 7 nucleotides align to TRBD1. Looked up from germline, CDR1 is SNHLY and CDR2 is FYNNEI. CDR3 size: 15 residues. Losses at the gene ends were 6 bases for V and 2 bases for J; bases not matched to a gene: 7. The CDR3 bases are TGTGCCAGCAGCGGGGACAGCCTAGGCAATCAGCCCCAGCATTTT. Its protein is CASSGDSLGNQPQHF.

The genes are TRBV7-2 and TRBJ1-2; D is perhaps TRBD1 (6 bases). The V end lost 4 bases, the J end lost 4 bases, and 13 bases lay between the germline ends. Germline V CDR1 and CDR2: SGHTA, FQGNSA. The CDR3 has 14 amino acids. Here the CDR3 DNA reads TGTGCCAGCAGCTCACAGGGAGCCGGCTATGGCTACACCTTC. It codes for CASSSQGAGYGYTF. Combining the CDR3 with reference TRBV7-2 and TRBJ1-2 gives the whole variable domain GAGVSQSPSNKVTEKGKDVELRCDPISGHTALYWYRQSLGQGLEFLIYFQGNSAPDKSGLPSDRFSAERTGGSVSTLTIQRTQQEDSAVYLCASSSQGAGYGYTFGSGTRLTVV.

This rearrangement joins TRBV14 to TRBJ2-5, with 13 bases fitting TRBD2. The CDR3 contains 17 residues. The ends lost 1 base at V and 5 bases at J; junction bases unmatched: 7. CDR1 is SGHDN, CDR2 FVKESK, per germline. CDR3 coding DNA: TGTGCCAGCAGCCAAGGTTGGACTAGCGGGAGTGGGGAGACCCAGTACTTC. Residues: CASSQGWTSGSGETQYF.

J is TRBJ2-3 and V is TRBV9; D may be TRBD1 (6 bases). CDR3 size: 15 residues. Germline CDR1 and CDR2: SGDLS and YYNGEE. V was pared by 0 bases and J by 5 bases, with 13 bases between. CDR3 amino acids: CASSVAGGPLDTQYF. The CDR3 DNA reads TGTGCCAGCAGCGTAGCTGGGGGCCCACTAGATACGCAGTATTTT.

V gene TRBV11-2 combines with J gene TRBJ2-6; 9 bases fit TRBD1. V was clipped by 5 bases and J by 0 bases; unmatched bases: 8. Per the germline V gene, CDR1 is SGHAT and CDR2 is FQNNGV. This CDR3 is built from 18 residues. In nucleotides, the CDR3 is TGTGCCAGCAGCCCCGGGACAGGGCGCAGCTCTGGGGCCAACGTCCTGACTTTC. Amino acid sequence: CASSPGTGRSSGANVLTF. Full variable domain (remainder filled in from reference TRBV11-2 and TRBJ2-6): EAGVAQSPRYKIIEKRQSVAFWCNPISGHATLYWYQQILGQGPKLLIQFQNNGVVDDSQLPKDRFSAERLKGVDSTLKIQPAKLEDSAVYLCASSPGTGRSSGANVLTFGAGSRLTVL.